This is a list of T cell receptor beta chains from one sample in a study of vaccination effects on CD4 cells after COVID-19. The antigens for these receptors are not known. Profiled with immunoSEQ multiplex PCR; TCRdb holds only in-frame clones, not every one. The table lists under 50,000 clones, roughly 72% of them singletons, with 8.5% to 10% in the top ten. The input for sequencing was CD4+ T cells from PBMCs cultured without peptide, taken before COVID-19 vaccination. Receptor source: a human donor who had a prior SARS-CoV-2 infection. Each CDR3 is given with its conserved first and last residue. Fields, in order: V gene, clone size, J gene, D gene, CDR3 protein, CDR3 DNA. D genes are given only for firm matches. Clone size is stated in some rows and not others, as once, few, many or a class when expanded.

TRBV6-1	.	TRBJ1-2	.	CASSEYGGGGYTF	TGTGCCAGCAGTGAATACGGGGGCGGGGGCTACACCTTC
TRBV9	.	TRBJ1-2	.	CASSVATGPTYGYTF	TGTGCCAGCAGCGTAGCAACCGGACCAACCTATGGCTACACCTTC
TRBV5-5	.	TRBJ1-1	.	CASSIIGGSDTEAFF	TGTGCCAGCAGCATAATAGGGGGTAGTGACACTGAAGCTTTCTTT
TRBV5-1	.	TRBJ1-6	TRBD1	CASSRRTGGDSPLHF	TGCGCCAGCAGCAGGAGGACAGGGGGCGATTCACCCCTCCACTTT
TRBV11-3	.	TRBJ2-1	.	CASSPKFGLQQFF	TGTGCCAGCAGCCCAAAGTTCGGGCTCCAACAGTTCTTC
TRBV30	.	TRBJ1-2	.	CAWSVRGPNSYTF	TGTGCCTGGAGTGTACGAGGTCCGAACAGCTACACCTTC
TRBV6-5	.	TRBJ1-5	.	CASRDSSNQPQHF	TGTGCCAGCAGGGACAGTAGCAATCAGCCCCAGCATTTT
TRBV6-5	.	TRBJ2-4	.	CASSSPGFGNIQYF	TGTGCCAGCAGTTCCCCAGGGTTTGGAAACATTCAGTACTTC
TRBV30	.	TRBJ2-7	TRBD1	CAWSRDRVGYEQYF	TGTGCCTGGAGCAGGGACAGGGTAGGCTACGAGCAGTACTTC
TRBV30	few	TRBJ1-3	.	CAWSVVVNTIYF	TGTGCCTGGAGTGTAGTGGTAAACACCATATATTTT
TRBV10-3	few	TRBJ1-5	.	CAIGPFWHF	TGTGCCATCGGCCCTTTTTGGCATTTT
TRBV29-1	.	TRBJ2-3	.	CSAGGLSITQYF	TGCAGCGCCGGAGGTCTTTCTATTACGCAGTATTTT
TRBV7-9	.	TRBJ1-2	.	CASSLAWDRSYYGYTF	TGTGCCAGCAGCTTAGCCTGGGACCGAAGTTACTATGGCTACACCTTC
TRBV21-1	.	TRBJ2-7	.	CASSKAPETKMYEQYF	TGTGCCAGCAGCAAAGCGCCGGAGACTAAAATGTACGAGCAGTACTTC
TRBV4-3	.	TRBJ2-3	.	CASSQRGQNTDTQYF	TGCGCCAGCAGCCAGAGAGGACAGAACACAGATACGCAGTATTTT
TRBV5-1	.	TRBJ2-1	TRBD1	CASTTIPPGQGIGEQFF	TGCGCCAGCACTACCATACCTCCGGGACAGGGTATCGGTGAGCAGTTCTTC
TRBV15	.	TRBJ1-2	TRBD1	CATSRDRGDYGYTF	TGTGCCACCAGCAGGGACAGGGGGGACTATGGCTACACCTTC
TRBV19	.	TRBJ1-6	TRBD1	CASADRSPLHF	TGTGCCAGTGCGGACAGGTCACCCCTCCACTTT
TRBV4-1	.	TRBJ2-2	.	CASSQDWTPGRTGELFF	TGCGCCAGCAGCCAAGATTGGACCCCTGGGAGAACCGGGGAGCTGTTTTTT
TRBV5-8	.	TRBJ1-5	.	CASSSTWGPQHF	TGTGCCAGCAGCTCCACGTGGGGGCCCCAGCATTTT
TRBV5-1	.	TRBJ2-7	.	CASSPWGGEEYF	TGCGCCAGCAGCCCTTGGGGAGGAGAAGAGTACTTC
TRBV18	.	TRBJ1-2	.	CASSPPGRLRRDGYTF	TGTGCCAGCTCACCACCGGGGAGACTCAGAAGGGATGGCTACACCTTC
TRBV6-5	.	TRBJ1-6	.	CASSPDLHSPLHF	TGTGCCAGCAGTCCAGACTTACATTCACCCCTCCACTTT
TRBV6-2/TRBV6-3	.	TRBJ1-2	.	CASSAIPMSRSHFNYGYTF	TGTGCCAGCAGTGCTATCCCTATGTCGCGCAGCCACTTTAACTATGGCTACACCTTC
TRBV9	.	TRBJ1-6	TRBD1	CASSPQGFPYNSPLHF	TGTGCCAGCAGCCCACAGGGGTTCCCCTATAATTCACCCCTCCACTTT
TRBV6-2/TRBV6-3	.	TRBJ1-2	.	CASSRDRKSYGYTF	TGTGCCAGCAGTAGAGACAGGAAATCTTATGGCTACACCTTC
TRBV7-9	.	TRBJ2-7	TRBD2	CASSLVPSGRATYEQYF	TGTGCCAGCAGCTTAGTCCCTAGCGGGAGGGCTACCTACGAGCAGTACTTC
TRBV4-2	.	TRBJ2-5	TRBD2	CASSQASGVDQETQYF	TGTGCCAGCAGCCAAGCCAGCGGGGTGGACCAAGAGACCCAGTACTTC
TRBV2	.	TRBJ2-3	TRBD2	CASEREGSTDTQYF	TGTGCCAGCGAGCGGGAGGGCAGCACAGATACGCAGTATTTT
TRBV7-2	once	TRBJ2-4	.	CASSFYPGSIQYF	TGTGCCAGCAGCTTTTACCCGGGTAGCATTCAGTACTTC
TRBV28	.	TRBJ2-5	.	CASSGRPGQETQYF	TGTGCCAGCAGCGGAAGGCCCGGACAAGAGACCCAGTACTTC
TRBV19	.	TRBJ2-7	.	CASSNGKDRLSYEQYF	TGTGCCAGTAGTAATGGGAAGGACAGACTCTCCTACGAGCAGTACTTC
TRBV18	.	TRBJ1-3	.	CASSQQDSGNTIYF	TGTGCCAGCTCACAACAGGACTCTGGAAACACCATATATTTT
TRBV2	.	TRBJ2-5	TRBD1	CASSGRRGTGGAWETQYF	TGTGCCAGCAGTGGGAGGCGAGGGACAGGGGGAGCGTGGGAGACCCAGTACTTC
TRBV28	few	TRBJ2-7	.	CASIDSSYEQYF	TGTGCCAGCATTGACAGCTCCTACGAGCAGTACTTC
TRBV2	.	TRBJ1-2	.	CASSENRDYGYTF	TGTGCCAGCAGTGAAAATCGGGACTATGGCTACACCTTC
TRBV13	.	TRBJ2-3	.	CASSSRRAGDTQYF	TGTGCCAGCAGCTCCCGGAGGGCTGGAGATACGCAGTATTTT
TRBV7-3	.	TRBJ2-1	.	CASSSSGPGSYNEQFF	TGTGCCAGCAGCTCCTCGGGACCAGGCTCCTACAATGAGCAGTTCTTC
TRBV19	few	TRBJ2-3	TRBD2	CASSSYLAGGGDTQYF	TGTGCCAGTAGTAGTTATCTAGCGGGGGGTGGGGATACGCAGTATTTT
TRBV3-1/TRBV3-2	few	TRBJ2-5	TRBD1	CASSRGTVQETQYF	TGTGCCAGCAGCCGAGGGACAGTCCAAGAGACCCAGTACTTC
TRBV7-2	few	TRBJ2-3	TRBD2	CASTPEPRGGRGTQYF	TGTGCCAGCACCCCCGAGCCGCGGGGGGGCCGAGGTACGCAGTATTTT
TRBV6-5	.	TRBJ2-7	.	CASSYSFVGTYEQYF	TGTGCCAGCAGTTACTCGTTTGTAGGAACCTACGAGCAGTACTTC
TRBV2	.	TRBJ1-3	.	CASKPGPSSGNTIYF	TGTGCCAGCAAACCGGGACCGAGCTCTGGAAACACCATATATTTT
TRBV19	.	TRBJ1-1	.	CASSISRPVTEAFF	TGTGCCAGTAGTATATCCCGGCCGGTGACTGAAGCTTTCTTT
TRBV5-4	.	TRBJ1-4	TRBD1	CASSSRTGPNEKLFF	TGTGCCAGCAGCTCCCGGACAGGGCCAAATGAAAAACTGTTTTTT
TRBV12-3/TRBV12-4	few	TRBJ1-1	.	CASRNVVNTEAFF	TGTGCCAGCAGAAACGTGGTGAACACTGAAGCTTTCTTT